This T cell receptor beta chain was documented in a study of shared clonotypes between healthy human individuals (dated by TCRdb to about 2020). With regard to the full study: The cohort comprised two women and a few men aged 18 to 49 years. For each donor, CD4 naive and CD4 memory were each given three plates, CD8 naive was given two plates, and CD8 memory was given one plate. Blood TCR repertoires of a handful of healthy adults were deeply sequenced to estimate repertoire size and the extent of clonotype sharing between individuals. To increase sequencing depth and limit assay-specific biases, different laboratories used diverse techniques to prepare libraries and sequence TCR repertoires. Each donor's leukapheresis produced roughly between roughly 0.9 and 8.9 billion PBMCs.

The donors were healthy, HIV-negative adults with no recently reported acute infections or vaccinations. Every donor was a Caucasian adult living in Nashville, Tennessee, USA. Magnetic negative selection was used to enrich CD4+ T cells, after which naive cells were positively selected on CD45RA and the negative fraction became the memory subset. Blood was collected by leukapheresis, and PBMCs were isolated by Ficoll-Histopaque density gradient centrifugation and then cryopreserved in liquid nitrogen vapor phase. Analytical flow cytometry was used to check the purity and quantity of every magnetically sorted T cell population. Genomic DNA was isolated from every sorted fraction and measured by UV absorbance on a Nanodrop 2000c. Comments on this clone: It lacks a known antigen. No much larger clonotype is one base removed from it; base qualities were not supplied.

CDR1 SGHRS and CDR2 YFSETQ were looked up in the germline V gene. The CDR3 spans 17 residues, from the cysteine through the phenylalanine. CDR3 DNA only is kept here, 51 bases in frame from base 1. Compared with germline, V lacks 0 bases and J lacks 0 bases; bases without a gene match: 5. The paper as a whole reports these results and caveats: Rarefaction of sorted-subset datasets indicated incomplete sequencing despite the large sequencing depth. Sampling was restricted to blood, and TCR repertoires in tissue are likely to differ from TCR repertoires in blood. The genetic and exposure-history diversity represented was limited by the small number of donors. Naive subsets generally had larger estimated clonotype richness than memory subsets did. Based on pairwise subsampling, the degree of clonotype sharing among donors was expected to be affected by sequencing depth. Across a few donors, about 5.2% of naive CD4, approximately 4% of naive CD8, 2.3% of memory CD4, and about 0.4% of memory CD8 clonotypes were shared. Higher generation probabilities were observed for clonotypes shared by all four sorted-subset donors than for non-shared clonotypes.

Using the deep immunoSEQ assay, TCR CDR3 regions were amplified from genomic DNA by multiplex PCR. Genomic DNA extracted from each cell subset was distributed evenly over all wells of several immunoSEQ 96-well plates, and each plate served as one replicate. Each replicate PCR for sorted subsets received about 0.2 ug genomic DNA, equal to about 29,000 T cell genomes. The purified libraries were quantified using a Qubit 3.0 fluorometer, sized with a Bioanalyzer 2100, and then quantified again using the KAPA Library Quantification kit. A separate single-read 150-cycle Illumina NextSeq 550 flow cell was used to sequence each immunoSEQ 96-well plate. As for the authors' bioinformatics: Because the immunoSEQ output included only junctional sequences and no quality scores, the filtering could not be the same as the filtering used for full-length reads. Sequences were annotated with PyIR, a Python wrapper for IgBLAST v1.9, and V/J genes and CDR3 were assigned using IMGT germline references. Reads were removed for weak V/J assignments (E-value above 1e-6), missing CDR3, stop codons, out-of-frame junctions, or ambiguous translated residues. V3J clonotypes were defined as sequences sharing an identical inferred V gene, J gene, and CDR3 amino acid sequence. To compute the percentage overlap between repertoires, the number of shared unique clonotypes was divided by the size of the smaller repertoire. Three approaches were used to assess repertoire richness: RTK rarefaction, the Chao1 estimator, and Recon v2.1 estimates of unobserved clonotypes. OLGA was used to compute generation probabilities for all TCRbeta clonotypes that the gDNA method yielded from four donors. The table comes from immuneACCESS by way of TCRdb, which keeps in-frame sequences with V and J called. Part of the clones is missing from these tables; in studies checked, under half for an unresolved V gene and the rest for unknown reasons. That table supplies the V and J calls and clone size; D and trimming were determined from the DNA. This sample holds approximately 530,000 clones; approximately 95% were observed only once. 0.05% to 0.08% of the sample goes to the ten largest clones.

Sequenced sample: naive CD4+ T cells sorted from blood. What the cell subset or site label conveys for this sample: CD45RA+ positively selected. The origin of this receptor is a woman aged 25 to 39 in good health. This sequence uses TRBV5-1 and TRBJ2-3, with 9 bases aligning to TRBD2. Read as DNA, the sequence is TGCGCCAGCAGCTTGGCCCTCCTAGCGGGAAGCACAGATACGCAGTATTTT. Its amino acids are CASSLALLAGSTDTQYF.